Sequencing of this T cell receptor beta chain was carried out in a study of shared clonotypes between healthy human individuals. Produced via immunoSEQ multiplex PCR; TCRdb's table is partial and in-frame only. The repertoire has some 1,600,000 clones, approximately 98% of them found once; the top ten carry 0.45%. Trimming took off 3 bases at V and 6 bases at J, with 11 bases between the two ends. CDR1 is LNHDA, CDR2 SQIVND, per germline (reference sequence). The CDR3 loop spans 13 amino acids. The sequence came from a man between 25 and 39 years old in good health. The sample taken for sequencing was naive CD4+ T cells sorted from blood. Subset specified: CD45RA+ positively selected. The rearrangement joins TRBV19 to TRBJ1-2, with D hard to call. CDR3 in amino acids: CASSIGPLDGYTF. Written as DNA, the CDR3 is TGTGCCAGTAGTATTGGTCCCCTGGATGGCTACACCTTC.